Following are 9 T cell receptor beta chains from one sample sequenced in a study of response to subunit inactivated influenza vaccine. TCRdb analysed the RT-PCR reads with MiXCR anew, one entry per CDR3 protein. Found here are about 570,000 distinct CDR3 sequences, about 11% of them singletons; the top ten hold approximately 10%. The data also belong to a second study, concerning T cells expressing NK-cell markers. That source notes: Generation of TCR beta cDNA was performed by 5'RACE template switching incorporating UMIs.

The sample consisted of PBMCs from blood, taken on the day of vaccination. These receptors all stem from a man aged 45-65 years who received an inactivated influenza vaccine.

The V gene is TRBV18, the J gene TRBJ2-7; no reliable D call. The germline gives CDR1 KGHSH, CDR2 LQKENI. Trimming removed 2 bases at V and 4 bases at J, with 18 bases between. This CDR3 contains 16 residues. The CDR3 region has the DNA TGTGCCAGCTCACCAGACGGAGTTCCCGTGGGATACGAGCAGTACTTC. Encoded protein: CASSPDGVPVGYEQYF.

Only a few counts were recorded for this clonotype. The rearrangement uses TRBV20-1 and TRBJ2-5, with 11 bases lining up with TRBD2. The ends lost 5 bases at V and 3 bases at J; junction bases unmatched: 5. The CDR3 runs 14 residues. Germline loops: CDR1 DFQATT, CDR2 SNEGSKA (reference sequence). CDR3 bases: TGCAGTGCTTCCGCGACTAGCGGGAAAGAGACCCAGTACTTC. This codes for CSASATSGKETQYF.

This clonotype was seen ten or more times. The chain joins TRBV19 to TRBJ1-2; no clear D gene. CDR1 is LNHDA, CDR2 SQIVND, per germline (reference sequence). The CDR3 covers 13 residues. Trimming took off 3 bases at V and 8 bases at J, with 13 bases between the two ends. The CDR3 DNA sequence: TGTGCCAGTAGTATTATGCTCGCCGACGGCTACACCTTC. Protein product: CASSIMLADGYTF.

The chain joins TRBV10-3 to TRBJ2-7; TRBD2 aligns across 11 bases. The CDR3 totals 13 residues. Germline-derived CDR1 and CDR2 are ENHRY and SYGVKD. V lost 7 bases and J lost 3; bases outside the gene matches: 2. CDR3 nucleotides: TGTGCCATCAAAGGGACTAGCGGCTACGAGCAGTACTTC. This codes for CAIKGTSGYEQYF.

This clonotype was seen a few times. J is TRBJ2-1 and V is TRBV12-3 or TRBV12-4; 11 nucleotides match TRBD2. V dropped 2 bases and J dropped 4; count of bases not matched to a gene: 7. This CDR3 has 17 amino acids. The CDR3 DNA sequence: TGTGCCAGCAGTTTAAATAGCGGGGGGGCCGGGTACAATGAGCAGTTCTTC. It yields the protein CASSLNSGGAGYNEQFF.

This clonotype was detected only a few times. The chain joins TRBV6-1 to TRBJ2-3, with D unclear. Germline values: CDR1 MNHNS, CDR2 SASEGT. V gave up 6 bases and J gave up 5 bases, with 6 bases separating them. This CDR3 is built from 11 residues. The CDR3 region is CASSTEDTQYF. CDR3 nucleotides: TGTGCCAGCAGCACGGAAGATACGCAGTATTTT.

The chain links TRBV27 to TRBJ2-6; no clear D gene. The CDR3 length is 14 residues. V lost 4 bases, J lost 4 bases, and 8 bases lay in between. Germline V gives CDR1 MNHEY, CDR2 SMNVEV (reference sequence). The CDR3 DNA is TGTGCCAGCAGTTCCGGAGTAGGGGCCAACGTCCTGACTTTC. Encoded protein: CASSSGVGANVLTF.

The V call is TRBV28, the J call TRBJ2-1; D is ambiguous. V was trimmed by 0 bases and J by 10 bases, leaving 10 bases between them. The CDR3 is made up of 13 amino acids. CDR1 is MDHEN and CDR2 is SYDVKM in the germline V gene. This CDR3 is CASSLWPVGEQFF. In nucleotides, the CDR3 is TGTGCCAGCAGTTTATGGCCGGTTGGGGAGCAGTTCTTC.

This clonotype has more than one count but fewer than ten. The J gene is TRBJ2-6, the V gene TRBV18; D is unclear. Trimming pared 0 bases from V and 0 bases from J, leaving 3 bases between. Germline CDR1 reads KGHSH; CDR2 reads LQKENI. There are 15 residues in the CDR3. The CDR3 DNA reads as TGTGCCAGCTCACCACCCATCTCTGGGGCCAACGTCCTGACTTTC. The encoded protein is CASSPPISGANVLTF.